A single T cell receptor (beta chain) is shown here with its context. The CDR3 is 14 residues long. Germline loops: CDR1 WSHSY, CDR2 SAAADI. V dropped 4 bases and J dropped 12 bases, with 21 bases sitting between them. The sample originates from a study of CD8+CD57+ T cells in acquired aplastic anemia. Study-wide background: Reads per healthy sample averaged around 9.9 million (CD4+) and 11 million to 12 million (CD8+).

Genomic DNA acted as the template from which TCR beta VDJ combination and CDR3 sequence profiling were carried out. TCRdb independently ran MiXCR on the reads; one entry per CDR3 protein. The table records roughly 81,000 distinct CDR3 sequences, 40% to 50% of them present only once. The sample was sorted CD4+, CD8+, or CD8+CD57+ T cells (not recorded which) from PBMCs. The V and J genes are TRBV10-2 and TRBJ1-2; D unclear. This clonotype originated in a human donor in good health, serving as a control. CDR3 protein: CASSGSYEGGGNTF. In nucleotides, the CDR3 is TGCGCCAGCAGTGGCTCATACGAGGGTGGCGGAAACACCTTC.